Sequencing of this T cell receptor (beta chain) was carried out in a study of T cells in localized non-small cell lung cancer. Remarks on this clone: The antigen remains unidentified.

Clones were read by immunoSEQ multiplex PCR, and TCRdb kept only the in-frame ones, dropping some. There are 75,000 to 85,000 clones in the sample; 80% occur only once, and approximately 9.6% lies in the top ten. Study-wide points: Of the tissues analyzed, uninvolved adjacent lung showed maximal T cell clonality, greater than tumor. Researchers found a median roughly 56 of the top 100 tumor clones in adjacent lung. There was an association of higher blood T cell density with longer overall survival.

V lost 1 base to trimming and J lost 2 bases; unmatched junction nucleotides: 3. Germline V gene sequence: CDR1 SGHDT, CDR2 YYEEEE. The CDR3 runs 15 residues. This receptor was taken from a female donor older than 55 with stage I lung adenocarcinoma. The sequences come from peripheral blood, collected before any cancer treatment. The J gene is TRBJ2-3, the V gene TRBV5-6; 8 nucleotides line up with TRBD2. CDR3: CASSLRGGYTDTQYF. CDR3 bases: TGTGCCAGCAGCTTGCGCGGGGGGTACACAGATACGCAGTATTTT. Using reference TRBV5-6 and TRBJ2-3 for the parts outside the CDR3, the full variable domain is DAGVTQSPTHLIKTRGQQVTLRCSPKSGHDTVSWYQQALGQGPQFIFQYYEEEERQRGNFPDRFSGHQFPNYSSELNVNALLLGDSALYLCASSLRGGYTDTQYFGPGTRLTVL.